Given below is one T cell receptor (beta chain) in context. What this receptor recognizes is not known. The CDR3 runs 16 residues from the cysteine to the phenylalanine. Only the protein is available. Taken from the germline V gene, the CDR1 and CDR2 loops are ENHRY and SYGVKD. These data belong to a study of diagnostic markers for celiac disease (dated by TCRdb to 2018 to 2021). Data came from an Illumina MiSeq. TCRdb reprocessed the reads and provides one entry for every CDR3 protein sequence; no DNA is given. The sample table records a few thousand distinct CDR3 sequences. Around 6.4% of the sample is in the top ten clones.

The sample comprised either unsorted cells or a sorted T cell fraction (not recorded which). The TCR was taken from a human donor. This table probably holds off-target reads from a library built for another chain. The sequence links TRBV10-3 to TRBJ1-2; the TRBD1 assignment by TCRdb is unverifiable without DNA. For the CDR3, the sequence is CAISPGQGPSMRGYTF.